The 15 T cell receptor beta chains reported below all come from one sample, sequenced in a study of T-cell memory formation after mild COVID-19. TCRdb re-called the 5' RACE reads through MiXCR, storing one row per CDR3 protein. The table includes approximately 500,000 distinct CDR3 sequences, nearly 25% detected once. Sequencing input: PBMCs or a T cell subset sorted from them (not recorded which). The receptors stem from an adult woman who had mild COVID-19 (a few samples of this study predate the infection). Cell type and time point are not known.

This clonotype was detected only a few times. This chain connects TRBV6-5 to TRBJ1-1; TRBD1 is a possible D gene (6 bases). This CDR3 spans 14 amino acids. Looked up from germline, CDR1 is MNHEY and CDR2 is SVGAGI. V gave up 2 bases and J gave up 5 bases, with 12 bases separating them. CDR3 nucleotides: TGTGCCAGCAGTTACGGTCAGGGGAGGACTGAAGCTTTCTTT. Amino acids: CASSYGQGRTEAFF.

This clonotype has only a few counts. The chain carries TRBV19 and TRBJ2-1; D not resolved. The CDR3 has 12 residues. Germline-derived CDR1 and CDR2 are LNHDA and SQIVND (reference sequence). V was clipped by 0 bases and J by 9 bases, with 6 bases between them. The CDR3 is CASSIEGGEQFF. The CDR3 bases are TGTGCCAGTAGTATAGAAGGCGGTGAGCAGTTCTTC.

The table lists this clonotype with a few counts. V gene TRBV6-5 combines with J gene TRBJ2-1; the match to TRBD2 covers 9 bases. This CDR3 has 15 amino acids. Germline V gene lookup returns CDR1 MNHEY and CDR2 SVGAGI. The J segment lost 4 bases and the V segment lost 6 bases, leaving 7 bases of the junction unmatched. CDR3 DNA sequence: TGTGCCAGCAGGCAACTAGCGGGCTTATACAATGAGCAGTTCTTC. This sequence encodes CASRQLAGLYNEQFF.

The chain joins TRBV19 to TRBJ1-2, with TRBD1 identical over 7 bases. The CDR3 length is 14 residues. The V and J ends lost 5 bases and 7 bases, in that order; junction bases with no gene match: 10. Germline V gene lookup returns CDR1 LNHDA and CDR2 SQIVND (reference sequence). This CDR3 reads CASSHQDRLSGYTF. Here the CDR3 DNA reads TGTGCCAGTAGTCATCAGGACAGGTTGTCTGGCTACACCTTC.

The chain uses TRBV7-2 and TRBJ1-1; 7 nucleotides match TRBD1. Germline CDR1 is SGHTA and CDR2 is FQGNSA. J lost 2 bases, V lost 1 base, and 16 bases had no gene match. This CDR3 is 19 amino acids long. The CDR3 nucleotides are TGTGCCAGCAGCTTAGGCCCAATACAGGGGACAAGAAGTAACACTGAAGCTTTCTTT. This translates into CASSLGPIQGTRSNTEAFF.

CDR3 DNA: TGCAGTGCTAGAGATAGGAACAGGGTGAATGGCTACACCTTC. It specifies CSARDRNRVNGYTF. V gene TRBV20-1 combines with J gene TRBJ1-2; D might be TRBD1 (6 bases). This CDR3 spans 14 amino acids. CDR1 and CDR2 from the germline V gene are DFQATT and SNEGSKA (reference sequence). Trimming took off 0 bases at V and 6 bases at J, with 14 bases between the two ends.

The chain uses TRBV6-5 and TRBJ2-7; weak D call: TRBD2 (5 bases). V shed 5 bases and J shed 1 base, with 15 bases lying between them. This CDR3 is built from 15 residues. Germline CDR1 MNHEY, CDR2 SVGAGI. The CDR3 sequence is CASSLRESGSYEQYF. The CDR3 DNA follows: TGTGCCAGCAGTCTTAGGGAGAGCGGATCCTACGAGCAGTACTTC.

The chain links TRBV12-3 or TRBV12-4 to TRBJ2-7; D uncertain. The germline V and J ends were trimmed by 3 bases and 0 bases, with 9 bases remaining between them. The CDR3 is 14 residues long. The CDR3 sequence is CASSFGLSSYEQYF. The CDR3 DNA sequence: TGTGCCAGCAGTTTCGGGTTAAGCTCCTACGAGCAGTACTTC.

The CDR3, as DNA: TGTGCCAGCTCACCAATGCGGGGGAACTACGAGCAGTACTTC. This gives the protein CASSPMRGNYEQYF. The genes are TRBV18 and TRBJ2-7; 7 bases fit TRBD2. The V and J ends lost 2 bases and 3 bases, in that order; junction bases with no gene match: 4. Germline V gene sequence: CDR1 KGHSH, CDR2 LQKENI. The CDR3 runs 14 residues.

The V gene is TRBV27, the J gene TRBJ2-7, with a weak D call TRBD2 (7 bases). From germline, CDR1 is MNHEY and CDR2 SMNVEV (reference sequence). V was clipped by 2 bases and J by 0 bases, with 11 bases between them. This CDR3 region has 15 residues. The CDR3 DNA sequence: TGTGCCAGCAGTTTAGGGGGGGGCCTCTCCTACGAGCAGTACTTC. This sequence encodes CASSLGGGLSYEQYF.

This chain links TRBV7-9 with TRBJ1-1, with no clear D. V lost 3 bases to trimming and J lost 0 bases, with 17 bases between them. The CDR3 loop spans 17 amino acids. Germline loops: CDR1 SEHNR, CDR2 FQNEAQ (reference sequence). CDR3: CASSFLPGSQLNTEAFF. The CDR3 DNA sequence: TGTGCCAGCAGCTTTTTACCGGGATCCCAGTTGAACACTGAAGCTTTCTTT.

The table lists this clonotype with a few counts. The chain carries TRBV4-1 and TRBJ1-5, with TRBD1 matching over 8 bases. Germline-derived CDR1 and CDR2 are MGHRA and YSYEKL. The trim removed 0 bases at V and 15 bases at J, leaving 10 bases unmatched. This CDR3 comprises 14 residues. CDR3 in amino acids: CASSQDVQGGTGHF. The CDR3 DNA reads TGCGCCAGCAGCCAAGATGTACAGGGGGGGACTGGGCATTTT.

The chain carries TRBV9 and TRBJ2-7; 7 nucleotides match TRBD1. V lost 4 bases and J lost 5; bases outside the gene matches: 6. This CDR3 is 13 amino acids long. Germline lookup yields CDR1 SGDLS and CDR2 YYNGEE. This chain's CDR3 is CASSTQTGNEQYF. CDR3 sequence (DNA): TGTGCCAGCAGCACCCAGACAGGGAACGAGCAGTACTTC.

The chain combines TRBV3-1 with TRBJ2-7, with TRBD2 matching over 10 bases. Unmatched junction bases numbered 10, after V lost 5 bases and J lost 6 bases. Germline V gene sequence: CDR1 LGHDT, CDR2 YNNKEL (reference sequence). This CDR3 is built from 15 residues. DNA of the CDR3: TGTGCCAGCAGCTTGAAGCGGGAGGGCTACGCCGAGCAGTACTTC. Protein: CASSLKREGYAEQYF.

The chain recombines TRBV6-5 with TRBJ2-7, with TRBD1 identical over 9 bases. Germline V lookup: CDR1 MNHEY, CDR2 SVGAGI. V was clipped by 6 bases and J by 2 bases; unmatched bases: 8. The CDR3 has 15 residues. This chain's CDR3 is CASRGTGLEPYEQYF. The CDR3 DNA reads as TGTGCCAGCAGGGGGACAGGGTTGGAGCCCTACGAGCAGTACTTC.